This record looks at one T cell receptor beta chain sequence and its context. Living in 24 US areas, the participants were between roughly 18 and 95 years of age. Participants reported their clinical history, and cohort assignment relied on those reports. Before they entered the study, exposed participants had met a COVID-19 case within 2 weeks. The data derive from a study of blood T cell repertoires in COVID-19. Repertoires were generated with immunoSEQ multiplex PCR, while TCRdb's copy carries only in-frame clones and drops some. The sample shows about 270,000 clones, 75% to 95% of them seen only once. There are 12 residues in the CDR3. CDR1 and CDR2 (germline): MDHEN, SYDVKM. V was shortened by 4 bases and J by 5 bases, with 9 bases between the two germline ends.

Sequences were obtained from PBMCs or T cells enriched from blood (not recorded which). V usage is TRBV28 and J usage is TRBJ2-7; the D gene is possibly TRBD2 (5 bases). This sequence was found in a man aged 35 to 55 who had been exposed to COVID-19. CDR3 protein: CASSSGFHEQYF. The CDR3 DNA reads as TGTGCCAGCAGTTCGGGGTTCCACGAGCAGTACTTC.